The 15 T cell receptor beta chains below come from one sample, sequenced in a study of breast tumors, draining lymph nodes, adjacent tissues listed by TCRdb under 2016. Receptors were amplified or captured by multiplex PCR. Data came from an Illumina HiSeq 2000. The public reads were reanalyzed by TCRdb: fastp trimming at Q25, MiXCR alignment, in-frame beta chains only. Under each unique CDR3 protein, matching rows form one entry showing the most common genes and DNA. The sample table contains 20,000 to 25,000 distinct CDR3 sequences; only one count was recorded for around 50% of them. About 13% of the sample is held by the ten biggest clonotypes. Sequencing was carried out using breast tumor tissue. The source of these receptors is a female donor with breast cancer. Some clones in this sample may be carry-over from other donors' samples.

The rearrangement uses TRBV9 and TRBJ2-3; D may match TRBD1 or TRBD2 (5 bases each). Trimming shortened V by 4 bases and J by 0 bases, and 15 bases separated the two germline ends. CDR1 is SGDLS and CDR2 is YYNGEE in the germline V gene. CDR3 length: 16 amino acids. The CDR3 coding sequence is TGTGCCAGCAGCCCTAACGTGGGACGGAGCACAGATACGCAGTATTTT. It is translated as CASSPNVGRSTDTQYF.

The gene calls are TRBV7-2 and TRBJ2-7; TRBD1 is a possible D gene (6 bases). The CDR3 spans 14 residues. Between the trimmed V and J ends, which lost 5 bases and 2 bases, there was a span of 13 bases. Germline CDR1 and CDR2: SGHTA and FQGNSA. The CDR3 bases are TGTGCCAGCAGCCTTCCGGGACAAACCTACGAGCAGTACTTC. Translated: CASSLPGQTYEQYF.

The chain recombines TRBV20-1 with TRBJ1-3; D unclear. CDR1 and CDR2 (germline): DFQATT, SNEGSKA (reference sequence). The CDR3 sequence is 14 residues long. Trimming left V 1 base short and J 0 bases short, with 7 bases between. DNA of the CDR3: TGCAGTGCTAGAGGGACCGACTCTGGAAACACCATATATTTT. Protein product: CSARGTDSGNTIYF.

V gene TRBV5-1 combines with J gene TRBJ1-5, with 8 bases fitting TRBD1. The CDR3 length is 15 residues. Germline CDR1 and CDR2: SGHRS and YFSETQ. The trim removed 5 bases at V and 0 bases at J, leaving 4 bases unmatched. The CDR3 nucleotides read TGCGCCAGCAGAACCGGGACAGGTAGCAATCAGCCCCAGCATTTT. It yields the protein CASRTGTGSNQPQHF. Filled out from reference TRBV5-1 and TRBJ1-5, the complete variable domain reads KAGVTQTPRYLIKTRGQQVTLSCSPISGHRSVSWYQQTPGQGLQFLFEYFSETQRNKGNFPGRFSGRQFSNSRSEMNVSTLELGDSALYLCASRTGTGSNQPQHFGDGTRLSIL.

The chain uses TRBV19 and TRBJ2-1; the match to TRBD2 covers 9 bases. Trimming cost V 4 bases and J 4 bases; bases outside gene matches: 14. This CDR3 is 18 amino acids long. Germline V gives CDR1 LNHDA, CDR2 SQIVND (reference sequence). The CDR3 DNA reads as TGTGCCAGTAGTAGACATGGGGGTAAGCGGGGGGAATACAATGAGCAGTTCTTC. Protein: CASSRHGGKRGEYNEQFF.

DNA of the CDR3: TGCGCCAGCGCCGTGATGAGATTATCCTACGAGCAGTACTTC. Translating it yields CASAVMRLSYEQYF. The J gene is TRBJ2-7, the V gene TRBV10-2, with D unclear. V gave up 8 bases and J gave up 1 base, with 15 bases separating them. The germline CDR1 and CDR2 sequences are WSHSY and SAAADI. The CDR3 totals 14 residues.

This clonotype has at least ten counts. This chain links TRBV3-2 with TRBJ2-2. TRBV3-2 is reported as a pseudogene. This CDR3 is 14 amino acids long. CDR3 region: CASSQGQNTGELFF. Written as DNA, the CDR3 is TGTGCCAGCAGCCAAGGACAAAACACCGGGGAGCTGTTTTTT.

The chain employs TRBV29-1 and TRBJ2-3, with 8 bases lining up with TRBD1. The CDR3 totals 15 residues. The V segment lost 3 bases and the J segment 0 bases; nucleotides outside the gene matches: 5. CDR1 is SQVTM and CDR2 is ANQGSEA in the germline V gene. For the CDR3, the DNA is TGCAGCGTTGACATGACAGGGGCGAGCACAGATACGCAGTATTTT. It translates to CSVDMTGASTDTQYF.

This clonotype is medium-sized in the sample. The CDR3, as DNA: TGCAGTGCTAGGCCGAGCAGCTCCTACGAGCAGTACTTC. It is translated as CSARPSSSYEQYF. The chain has TRBV20-1 and TRBJ2-7; D is unresolved. This CDR3 comprises 13 residues. V gave up 3 bases and J gave up 0 bases, with 9 bases separating them. CDR1 and CDR2 from the germline V gene are DFQATT and SNEGSKA (reference sequence).

V gene TRBV24-1 combines with J gene TRBJ2-5; D is undetermined. The CDR3 consists of 15 residues. The V end lost 0 bases, the J end lost 2 bases, and 9 bases lay between the germline ends. Germline assignment: CDR1 KGHDR and CDR2 SFDVKD. The DNA for the CDR3 is TGTGCCACCAGTGATTTGGCGGCAGAACAAGAGACCCAGTACTTC. Translation gives CATSDLAAEQETQYF.

The CDR3 bases are TGTGCCAGCAGCCAAGATCTCCAGGGTAACTACAATGAGCAGTTCTTC. It is translated as CASSQDLQGNYNEQFF. V usage is TRBV4-2 and J usage is TRBJ2-1, with D possibly TRBD1 on 5 matching bases. Trimming removed 0 bases at V and 3 bases at J, with 12 bases between. The CDR3 contains 16 residues. Germline assignment: CDR1 LGHNA and CDR2 YNFKEQ.

By share, this clonotype counts as medium-sized. The chain couples TRBV2 to TRBJ2-7, with TRBD2 matching over 9 bases. J was trimmed by 1 base and V by 6 bases; bases with no gene match: 4. The CDR3 runs to 14 residues. Germline values: CDR1 SNHLY, CDR2 FYNNEI. The CDR3 DNA sequence: TGTGCCAGCAGACCAAGCGGGGGGTCCTACGAGCAGTACTTC. Residues: CASRPSGGSYEQYF.

The chain recombines TRBV7-2 with TRBJ2-3; 9 nucleotides match TRBD2. Looked up from germline, CDR1 is SGHTA and CDR2 is FQGNSA. The CDR3 sequence is 16 residues long. Trimming took 2 bases from V and 6 from J; bases not matched to a gene: 9. CDR3 sequence: CASSLLLAGKRDTQYF. The DNA for the CDR3 is TGTGCCAGCAGCTTATTACTAGCGGGCAAACGGGATACGCAGTATTTT.

This clonotype was recorded many times. A much larger clone differs by one base, so this may be a read error. V is TRBV6-4 and J is TRBJ2-5; no firm D call. The CDR3 totals 13 residues. Trimming left V 6 bases short and J 2 bases short, with 10 bases between. The germline V gene has CDR1 MRHNA and CDR2 SNTAGT. The CDR3, as DNA: TGTGCCAGCAGGCGACCGAGTCAAGAGACCCAGTACTTC. It translates to CASRRPSQETQYF.

This clonotype is medium-sized. The chain combines TRBV7-2 with TRBJ2-1, with TRBD1 matching over 9 bases. V trimming: 5 bases; J trimming: 10 bases; junction bases outside the gene matches: 3. CDR3 length: 12 residues. Germline-derived CDR1 and CDR2 are SGHTA and FQGNSA. The CDR3 is CASSPGTGEQFF. CDR3 DNA: TGTGCCAGCAGCCCCGGGACAGGGGAGCAGTTCTTC.